Listed here are 5 T cell receptor beta chains from one sample, sequenced in a study of cytomegalovirus exposure and HLA in healthy donors. PCR involved 60 Vbeta and 13 Jbeta primers. The repertoire was sequenced with immunoSEQ multiplex PCR; TCRdb's copy has only in-frame clones and lacks some. The data show about 190,000 clones, around 86% seen once. Material: PBMCs. These receptors all come from a woman between 18 and 29 years old in good health and CMV-seronegative.

The chain combines TRBV7-9 with TRBJ2-3, with 9 bases lining up with TRBD2. CDR3 length equals 17 residues. CDR1 is SEHNR and CDR2 is FQNEAQ in the germline V gene (reference sequence). V lost 5 bases and J lost 2; bases outside the gene matches: 11. The CDR3 is CASSPRGGGGATDTQYF. The CDR3 DNA sequence: TGTGCCAGCAGCCCTAGAGGGGGCGGGGGGGCCACAGATACGCAGTATTTT.

The chain carries TRBV5-6 and TRBJ2-5; 7 bases agree with TRBD2. Germline CDR1 is SGHDT and CDR2 is YYEEEE. The CDR3 has 18 residues. Unmatched junction bases numbered 14, after V lost 0 bases and J lost 3 bases. The CDR3 nucleotides are TGTGCCAGCAGCTTGGCCGGGTTTTCGGGCGGGGGTAAAGAGACCCAGTACTTC. Its protein product is CASSLAGFSGGGKETQYF.

This chain uses TRBV6-5 with TRBJ2-2; D not certain. Trimming shortened V by 6 bases and J by 1 base, and 9 bases separated the two germline ends. The germline V gene has CDR1 MNHEY and CDR2 SVGAGI. CDR3 length: 14 residues. For the CDR3, the DNA is TGTGCCAGCAGCTCCCCCTTGAACACCGGGGAGCTGTTTTTT. Translation: CASSSPLNTGELFF.

The gene calls are TRBV6-6 and TRBJ1-6; possible D gene TRBD1, 5 bases. The V gene lost 4 bases and the J gene lost 10 bases, with 11 bases spanning the gap. Germline assignment: CDR1 MNHNY and CDR2 SVGAGI (reference sequence). The CDR3 is 13 amino acids. The CDR3 coding sequence is TGTGCCAGCAGTTTCGCCGGGGGGTCACCCCTCCACTTT. This translates into CASSFAGGSPLHF.

This clone appeared a few times. The CDR3 coding sequence is TGTGCCAGCAGTTCCCGGGGGACAGCAACTAATGAAAAACTGTTTTTT. It is translated as CASSSRGTATNEKLFF. The rearrangement uses TRBV6-5 and TRBJ1-4; 7 bases align to TRBD1. The V gene's germline CDR1 is MNHEY and CDR2 SVGAGI. CDR3 length equals 16 residues. The V gene end was trimmed by 4 bases and the J gene end by 0 bases; junction bases not matched to a gene: 5.